One TCR beta chain is described in this entry. Its antigen is undetermined. This entry belongs to a study of a mutant IDH1 vaccine in newly diagnosed glioma. In germline, CDR1 is MNHEY, CDR2 SMNVEV (reference sequence). CDR3 length: 15 amino acids. V lost 6 bases and J lost 8, with 22 bases in between. Specified time point: week 5, during vaccination. One vaccine dose held 300 ug of mutant IDH1 20-mer peptide and came with topical imiquimod. Assay: immunoSEQ multiplex PCR; the TCRdb copy retains only in-frame clones and omits some. The sample has around 42,000 clones; approximately 83% are singletons. This material consisted of PBMCs, taken from a glioma patient whose treatment included an IDH1 peptide vaccine. This clonotype was obtained from a man in his forties or fifties with glioma. This rearrangement joins TRBV27 to TRBJ1-2; perhaps TRBD1 as D (5 bases). The CDR3 nucleotides are TGTGCCAGCAGGTCCACGTCCTGGCAGGGTGACGGCTACACCTTC. Residues: CASRSTSWQGDGYTF.